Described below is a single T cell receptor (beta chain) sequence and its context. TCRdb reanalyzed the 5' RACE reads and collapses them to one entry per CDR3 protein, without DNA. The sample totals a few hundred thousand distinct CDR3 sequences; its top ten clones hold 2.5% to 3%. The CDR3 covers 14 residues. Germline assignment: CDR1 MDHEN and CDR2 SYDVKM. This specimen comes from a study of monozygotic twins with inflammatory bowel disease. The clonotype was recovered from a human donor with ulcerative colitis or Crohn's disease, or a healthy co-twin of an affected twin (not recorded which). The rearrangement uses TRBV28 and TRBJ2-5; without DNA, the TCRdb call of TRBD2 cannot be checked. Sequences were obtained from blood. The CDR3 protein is CASSFGGQQETQYF.